Below are 17 T cell receptor beta chains sequenced from a single sample in a study of blood T cells in healthy people across ages. Then a second PCR, running roughly 7 to 11 cycles, was carried out with a sample-barcoded 5' primer and a J-beta primer mix. Using its own MiXCR run on the 5' RACE reads, TCRdb lists one record per CDR3 protein. Of 1 million or so distinct CDR3 sequences detected, 25% appear once; the ten largest clones hold approximately 0.71%. This sample was shared with a second study, whose subject was T cells of mothers and their children.

The sequenced material came from blood. The receptors originated from a girl aged 2 to 9 in good health.

About this clonotype itself: The CDR3 ends on some other residue instead of the conserved phenylalanine or tryptophan, so this is likely a read error. V usage is TRBV7-9 and J usage is TRBJ2-3, with D uncertain. The germline V gene encodes CDR1 SEHNR and CDR2 FQNEAQ (reference sequence). There are 14 residues in the CDR3. V lost 3 bases and J 0 bases, leaving 7 bases between the germline ends. The chain's CDR3 is CASSLDHSTDTQYS. The CDR3 coding sequence is TGTGCCAGCAGCTTGGACCATAGCACAGATACGCAGTATTCT.

About this clonotype: One junction end does not reproduce the germline sequence, and a read error may be involved. The V gene is TRBV5-1, the J gene TRBJ2-5; TRBD2 matches at 8 bases. Per the germline V gene, CDR1 is SGHRS and CDR2 is YFSETQ. This CDR3 has 15 residues. The CDR3 DNA sequence: TGCGCCAGCAGCTTGGGACTAGCGACCGAAGAGACCCGGTACTTC. It yields the protein CASSLGLATEETRYF. Looking up the rest from reference TRBV5-1 and TRBJ2-5 gives the full variable domain: KAGVTQTPRYLIKTRGQQVTLSCSPISGHRSVSWYQQTPGQGLQFLFEYFSETQRNKGNFPGRFSGRQFSNSRSEMNVSTLELGDSALYLCASSLGLATEETRYFGPGTRLLVL.

This chain uses TRBV12-3 or TRBV12-4 with TRBJ1-2, with TRBD1 identical over 9 bases. The CDR3 totals 13 residues. V shed 5 bases and J 8 bases; nucleotides not matched to a gene: 6. As DNA, the CDR3 is TGTGCCAGCAGTCCGGGACAGGGATTCGGCTACACCTTC. Its translation: CASSPGQGFGYTF.

This clonotype has a handful of counts. The V call is TRBV5-6, the J call TRBJ1-2; TRBD1 might be the D (6 bases). Germline lookup yields CDR1 SGHDT and CDR2 YYEEEE. CDR3 length: 12 residues. Deletions cut 6 bases from V and 5 bases from J, with 11 bases between. CDR3 nucleotide sequence: TGTGCCAGCAACAGGGACGGATATGGCTACACCTTC. Translated, it gives CASNRDGYGYTF. The whole variable domain, remainder taken from reference TRBV5-6 and TRBJ1-2, is DAGVTQSPTHLIKTRGQQVTLRCSPKSGHDTVSWYQQALGQGPQFIFQYYEEEERQRGNFPDRFSGHQFPNYSSELNVNALLLGDSALYLCASNRDGYGYTFGSGTRLTVV.

CDR3 sequence (DNA): TGTGCCAGCAGATCTCCGGGAGCCACTGGGACCCAGTACTTC. It is translated as CASRSPGATGTQYF. The chain combines TRBV7-8 with TRBJ2-5; possibly TRBD2 for D (6 bases). Per germline, CDR1 SGHVS and CDR2 FQNEAQ. Trimming took off 6 bases at V and 7 bases at J, with 18 bases between the two ends. The CDR3 extends over 14 amino acids.

The chain has TRBV25-1 and TRBJ2-5; D is unresolved. Germline lookup yields CDR1 MGHDK and CDR2 SYGVNS. Trimming removed 1 base from V and 7 bases from J, with 10 bases in between. The CDR3 spans 13 residues. CDR3 nucleotide sequence: TGTGCCAGCAGTGAATCGAGCCCCGGGACCCAGTACTTC. Residues: CASSESSPGTQYF.

The gene calls are TRBV12-3 or TRBV12-4 and TRBJ2-5; no firm D call. The J call could be wrong; TRBJ2-1 is a better fit for the DNA end. This CDR3 is built from 15 residues. The chain's CDR3 is CASSSTWVGNNEQFF. For the CDR3, the DNA is TGTGCCAGCAGTTCCACCTGGGTTGGGAACAATGAGCAGTTCTTC.

This clonotype was seen more than once but under ten times. The rearrangement joins TRBV12-3 or TRBV12-4 to TRBJ1-5; no clear D gene. The CDR3 totals 15 residues. The germline V and J ends were trimmed by 0 bases and 0 bases, with 6 bases remaining between them. The CDR3 region is CASSLAVFSNQPQHF. DNA of the CDR3: TGTGCCAGCAGTTTAGCTGTCTTTAGCAATCAGCCCCAGCATTTT.

The chain joins TRBV7-7 to TRBJ1-4, with D unclear. Germline V gene data show CDR1 as SSHAT and CDR2 as FNYEAQ (reference sequence). Trimming stripped 11 bases from V and 7 bases from J, with 23 bases between. The CDR3 spans 15 residues. As DNA, the CDR3 is TGTGCCGACAAAATACGTGCAGGCTGGGGTGAAAAACTGTTTTTT. Translating it yields CADKIRAGWGEKLFF.

This chain links TRBV29-1 with TRBJ2-3; D not certain. This CDR3 has 12 residues. Deletions cut 6 bases from V and 6 bases from J, with 13 bases between. CDR1 is SQVTM and CDR2 is ANQGSEA in the germline V gene. DNA of the CDR3: TGCAGCGTCCCTCGGCACGCGGATACGCAGTATTTT. Translating gives CSVPRHADTQYF.

This clonotype was observed a few times. This sequence joins TRBV4-2 and TRBJ2-5, with TRBD2 identical over 11 bases. V trimming: 0 bases; J trimming: 14 bases; junction bases outside the gene matches: 14. The germline CDR1 and CDR2 sequences are LGHNA and YNFKEQ. The CDR3 covers 16 residues. The CDR3 reads CASSQDLAGGPVLPYF. The CDR3 nucleotides are TGTGCCAGCAGCCAAGATCTAGCGGGAGGACCCGTACTACCTTACTTC.

The rearrangement uses TRBV3-1 and TRBJ2-7; D is perhaps TRBD2 (6 bases). Trimming removed 1 base at V and 0 bases at J, with 10 bases between. This CDR3 spans 15 amino acids. Per the germline V gene, CDR1 is LGHDT and CDR2 is YNNKEL (reference sequence). The CDR3 loop is CASSQGAGPSYEQYF. The CDR3 DNA follows: TGTGCCAGCAGCCAAGGGGCGGGACCCTCCTACGAGCAGTACTTC.

The J gene is TRBJ2-1, the V gene TRBV20-1; no clear D. Deletions cut 5 bases from V and 1 base from J, with 9 bases between. Germline CDR1 and CDR2: DFQATT and SNEGSKA (reference sequence). There are 13 residues in the CDR3. The CDR3: CSALDDSYNEQFF. The DNA of the CDR3 is TGCAGTGCTCTGGATGATTCCTACAATGAGCAGTTCTTC.

This clonotype has only a few counts. The V call is TRBV4-1, the J call TRBJ2-1; D gene unclear. Germline V gene data show CDR1 as MGHRA and CDR2 as YSYEKL. The CDR3 has 15 residues. V shed 4 bases and J shed 0 bases, with 10 bases lying between them. This chain's CDR3 is CASSPQDSSYNEQFF. DNA of the CDR3: TGCGCCAGCAGCCCCCAGGATAGCTCCTACAATGAGCAGTTCTTC.

This clonotype has a handful of counts. The chain is built from TRBV15 and TRBJ1-6; possible D gene TRBD1, 5 bases. The germline V gene encodes CDR1 LNHNV and CDR2 YYDKDF (reference sequence). Trimming stripped 0 bases from V and 7 bases from J, with 10 bases between. The CDR3 extends over 15 amino acids. CDR3 loop: CATSRERGGNSPLHF. The DNA of the CDR3 is TGTGCCACCAGCAGAGAGAGGGGCGGAAATTCACCCCTCCACTTT.

This clonotype was observed at least ten times. V gene TRBV6-5 combines with J gene TRBJ2-5; 7 bases match TRBD2. Unmatched junction bases numbered 3, after V lost 6 bases and J lost 5 bases. CDR3 length equals 12 residues. CDR1 MNHEY and CDR2 SVGAGI come from the germline V gene. The CDR3 coding sequence is TGTGCCAGCAGCTACGGGGGGGAGACCCAGTACTTC. It translates to CASSYGGETQYF.

In its sample, this clonotype was seen a few times. The V call is TRBV7-2, the J call TRBJ2-5; D unresolved. Trimming removed 6 bases from V and 1 base from J, with 9 bases in between. In germline, CDR1 is SGHTA, CDR2 FQGNSA. This CDR3 region has 13 residues. CDR3: CASSMARQETQYF. CDR3 DNA sequence: TGTGCCAGCAGTATGGCCCGCCAAGAGACCCAGTACTTC.